This TCR beta chain originates from a study of neoadjuvant anti-PD-1 for oral cavity cancer (dated by TCRdb to about 2021). Context from the whole study: Before undergoing curative-intent surgical resection, most patients got three to four biweekly nivolumab doses at 3 mg/kg. There were 12 to 13 patients in the parent correlative cohort, and the response rate was approximately 36%. Patients who did not progress were given a fourth nivolumab dose at about day 43 and had definitive surgical resection on days 50-56. Under RECIST 1.1, patients with complete response, partial response or stable disease were classed as responders, and patients with progression were classed as non-responders. Study-wide conclusions, independent of this receptor: Higher pretreatment blood Treg/Th17 ratios correlated with both higher pretreatment blood TCRbeta clonality and lower post-treatment tumor TCRbeta clonality. Greater tumor shrinkage was correlated with larger post-treatment sizes of preexisting intratumoral clones, suggesting that expansion of preexisting clones contributed to response. Only a few patients per response group were included in the TCR analyses, and larger cohorts for validation were called for by the authors.

From the cysteine up to the phenylalanine, the CDR3 has a length of 16 residues. Solely the CDR3 DNA is kept, with 48 bases framed from the first base. CDR1 and CDR2 (MNHEY, SVGAGI) derive from the germline V gene. The germline ends are 13 bases apart after V is trimmed by 4 bases and J by 0 bases. For survey sequencing of tumor libraries, mostly around 4.9 ug of input genomic DNA was used, and two replicates were run per sample. The immunoSEQ hsTCRbeta kit was used to prepare TCRbeta libraries according to the manufacturer's instructions. The finished libraries were brought together in one pool at approximately 3 nM, which was then read using an Illumina NovaSeq 6000 S4 flow cell. Under the source paper's analysis protocol: Raw data preprocessing and quality control were performed with the immunoSEQ Analyzer. The analysis was restricted to productive rearrangements, with each unique CDR3 amino acid sequence defining a clonotype. Repertoire clonality was estimated as the Gini-Simpson index, computed with the R package tcR. Student's t test was used to compare Gini indices, and Pearson correlation was used to assess associations with tumor size change. Not all clones reach the TCRdb copy of this immuneACCESS table, which keeps in-frame sequences only. Checked studies attribute under half of the gap to unresolved V genes and leave the rest unexplained. The V and J calls and clone size are taken from that table; D and trimming were inferred from the DNA. In this sample the table shows 23,000 or so clones, 20% to 30% of which occur a single time. Of the sample, 15% to 20% is held by the ten largest clones.

Interpreted using the paper, the time point label stands for: after neoadjuvant nivolumab, at surgical resection. Patients were newly diagnosed with stage II-IVA oral cavity squamous cell carcinoma and had received no prior systemic or radiation treatment. The cohort was composed of patients with HPV-negative, locally advanced oral cavity squamous cell carcinoma. Samples came from a longitudinal correlative study of a single-arm phase II trial of neoadjuvant nivolumab in oral cavity squamous cell carcinoma. Subject-matched pre- and post-treatment PBMCs and tumors from three responders and three non-responders were subjected to genomic DNA-based TCRbeta sequencing. The Maxwell RSC DNA from Tissue kit was used to isolate genomic DNA from tumor tissue. Concerning this clone: Its antigen has not been determined. Nothing much larger sits one base from this clone, and base qualities are not available.

Recombination linked TRBV6-5 to TRBJ2-1; the D segment cannot be called with confidence. This TCR derives from a person aged 40 to 85 with oral cavity squamous cell carcinoma. The input for sequencing was tumor tissue, taken after nivolumab (anti-PD-1) treatment. The CDR3 loop reads CASSFIFRASYNEQFF. The nucleotide sequence is given as TGTGCCAGCAGTTTTATCTTCCGGGCCTCCTACAATGAGCAGTTCTTC.